This entry features one TCR beta chain sequence. What it binds is not known. The entry originates in a study of cytomegalovirus exposure and HLA in healthy donors. Study background: The study's early data release held roughly 90 million unique TCRs from HLA-typed donors. Study-wide results and limits: There were around 160 TCR beta chains listed as cytomegalovirus-associated.

Researchers ran the PCR with 60 Vbeta and 13 Jbeta primers. TCRdb keeps only in-frame clones here, not all; method: immunoSEQ multiplex PCR. The table lists about 140,000 clones, over 75% of them singletons, with 2.4% in the top ten. The CDR3 is 14 amino acids. Germline V gene lookup returns CDR1 MNHEY and CDR2 SMNVEV (reference sequence). Trimming at V came to 3 bases and at J to 2 bases, leaving 4 bases not matched to a gene. This sequence joins TRBV27 and TRBJ2-7; 7 bases are shared with TRBD2. This receptor was taken from a man aged 50 or older in good health and CMV-seronegative. The sequenced sample consisted of PBMCs. The CDR3 DNA reads TGTGCCAGCAGTTTGGGGGGGATTACCTACGAGCAGTACTTC. Translation gives CASSLGGITYEQYF.